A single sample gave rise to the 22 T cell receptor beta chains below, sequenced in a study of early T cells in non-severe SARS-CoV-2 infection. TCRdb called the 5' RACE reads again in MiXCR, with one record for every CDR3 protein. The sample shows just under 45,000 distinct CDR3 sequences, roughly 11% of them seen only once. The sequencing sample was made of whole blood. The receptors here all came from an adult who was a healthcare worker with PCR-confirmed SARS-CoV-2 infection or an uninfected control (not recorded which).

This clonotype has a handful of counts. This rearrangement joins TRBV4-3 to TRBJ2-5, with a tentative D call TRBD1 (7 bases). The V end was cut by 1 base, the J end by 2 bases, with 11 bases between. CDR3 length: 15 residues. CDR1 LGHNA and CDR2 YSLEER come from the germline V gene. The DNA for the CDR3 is TGCGCCAGCAGCCAAGGCGGGACAGAACAAGAGACCCAGTACTTC. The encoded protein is CASSQGGTEQETQYF.

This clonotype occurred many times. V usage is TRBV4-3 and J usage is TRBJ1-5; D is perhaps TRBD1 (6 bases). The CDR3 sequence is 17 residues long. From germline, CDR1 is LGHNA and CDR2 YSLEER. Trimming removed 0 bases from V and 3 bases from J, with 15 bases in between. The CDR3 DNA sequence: TGCGCCAGCAGCCAAGAAGCGGGGGGCCTCCTCAATCAGCCCCAGCATTTT. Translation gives CASSQEAGGLLNQPQHF.

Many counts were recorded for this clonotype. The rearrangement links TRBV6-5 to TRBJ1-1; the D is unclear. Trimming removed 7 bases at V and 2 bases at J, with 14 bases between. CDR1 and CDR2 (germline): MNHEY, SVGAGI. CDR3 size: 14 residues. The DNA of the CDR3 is TGTGCCAGCATGTTCTCGGGGTTAAACACTGAAGCTTTCTTT. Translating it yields CASMFSGLNTEAFF.

Here the CDR3 reads CASSFEFHVSEQFF. In DNA, the CDR3 is TGTGCCAGCAGCTTCGAGTTTCATGTTTCTGAGCAGTTCTTC. The chain is built from TRBV7-2 and TRBJ2-1; D is unresolved. Germline CDR1 reads SGHTA; CDR2 reads FQGNSA. Trimming stripped 3 bases from V and 9 bases from J, with 15 bases between. The CDR3 is 14 amino acids. The full variable domain, rest sourced from reference TRBV7-2 and TRBJ2-1, is GAGVSQSPSNKVTEKGKDVELRCDPISGHTALYWYRQSLGQGLEFLIYFQGNSAPDKSGLPSDRFSAERTGGSVSTLTIQRTQQEDSAVYLCASSFEFHVSEQFFGPGTRLTVL.

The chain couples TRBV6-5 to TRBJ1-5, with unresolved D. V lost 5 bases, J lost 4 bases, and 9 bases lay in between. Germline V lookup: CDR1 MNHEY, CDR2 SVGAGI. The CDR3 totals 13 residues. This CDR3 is CASSLQQNQPQHF. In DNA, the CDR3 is TGTGCCAGCAGTCTTCAGCAAAATCAGCCCCAGCATTTT.

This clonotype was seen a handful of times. In nucleotides, the CDR3 is TGTGCCAGCAGCTTCATAGCTTATGCTCGGACAGCCCAAGAGACCCAGTACTTC. This encodes CASSFIAYARTAQETQYF. The V and J genes are TRBV7-9 and TRBJ2-5, with a tentative D call TRBD1 (6 bases). The CDR3 spans 18 residues. Germline CDR1 reads SEHNR; CDR2 reads FQNEAQ (reference sequence). V was shortened by 3 bases and J by 1 base, with 21 bases between the two germline ends.

CDR3: CSASWDTQETQYF. CDR3 DNA sequence: TGCAGTGCTAGCTGGGACACACAAGAGACCCAGTACTTC. The chain combines TRBV20-1 with TRBJ2-5, with D maybe TRBD1 (6 bases). V was pared by 3 bases and J by 2 bases, with 10 bases between. Germline values: CDR1 DFQATT, CDR2 SNEGSKA (reference sequence). There are 13 residues in the CDR3.

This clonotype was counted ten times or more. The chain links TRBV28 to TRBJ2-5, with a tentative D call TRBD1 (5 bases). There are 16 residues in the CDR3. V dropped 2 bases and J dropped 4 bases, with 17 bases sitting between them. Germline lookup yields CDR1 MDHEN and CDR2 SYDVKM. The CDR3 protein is CASSLIGPGQGETQYF. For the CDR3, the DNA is TGTGCCAGCAGTTTAATTGGACCCGGCCAGGGAGAGACCCAGTACTTC.

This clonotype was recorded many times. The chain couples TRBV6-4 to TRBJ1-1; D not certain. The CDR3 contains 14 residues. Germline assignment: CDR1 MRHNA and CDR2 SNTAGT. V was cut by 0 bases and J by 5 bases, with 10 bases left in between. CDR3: CASSDSRRLTEAFF. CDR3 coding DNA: TGTGCCAGCAGTGACTCGAGGCGTTTAACTGAAGCTTTCTTT.

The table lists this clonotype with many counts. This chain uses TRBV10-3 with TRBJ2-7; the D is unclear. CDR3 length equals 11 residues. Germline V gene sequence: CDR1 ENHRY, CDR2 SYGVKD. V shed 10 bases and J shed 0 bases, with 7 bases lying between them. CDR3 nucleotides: TGTGCCACCAAGGGCTCCTACGAGCAGTACTTC. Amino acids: CATKGSYEQYF.

DNA for the CDR3: TGCAGTGCCCCCAGGGGAAGCGGTCTCGAGCAGTACTTC. Encoded protein: CSAPRGSGLEQYF. This chain connects TRBV20-1 to TRBJ2-7; D perhaps matches TRBD1 (6 bases). The CDR3 contains 13 residues. Germline loops: CDR1 DFQATT, CDR2 SNEGSKA (reference sequence). Trimming took off 6 bases at V and 6 bases at J, with 18 bases between the two ends.

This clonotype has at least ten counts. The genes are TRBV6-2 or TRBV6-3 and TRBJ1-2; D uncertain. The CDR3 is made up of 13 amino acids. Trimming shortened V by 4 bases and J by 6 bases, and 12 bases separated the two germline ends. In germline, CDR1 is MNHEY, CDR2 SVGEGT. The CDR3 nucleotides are TGTGCCAGCAGTTCTACAGATTTGGATGGCTACACCTTC. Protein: CASSSTDLDGYTF.

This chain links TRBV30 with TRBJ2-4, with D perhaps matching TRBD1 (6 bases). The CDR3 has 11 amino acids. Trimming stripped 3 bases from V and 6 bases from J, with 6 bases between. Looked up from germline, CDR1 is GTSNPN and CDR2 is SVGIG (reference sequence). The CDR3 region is CAWRQGNIQYF. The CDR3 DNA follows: TGTGCCTGGAGACAGGGAAACATTCAGTACTTC.

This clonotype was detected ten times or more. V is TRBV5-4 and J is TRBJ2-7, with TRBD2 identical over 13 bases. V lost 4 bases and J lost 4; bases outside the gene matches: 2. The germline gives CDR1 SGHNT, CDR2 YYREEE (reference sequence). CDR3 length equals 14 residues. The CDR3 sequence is CASSRLAGGYEQYF. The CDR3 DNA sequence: TGTGCCAGCAGCCGACTAGCGGGGGGTTACGAGCAGTACTTC.

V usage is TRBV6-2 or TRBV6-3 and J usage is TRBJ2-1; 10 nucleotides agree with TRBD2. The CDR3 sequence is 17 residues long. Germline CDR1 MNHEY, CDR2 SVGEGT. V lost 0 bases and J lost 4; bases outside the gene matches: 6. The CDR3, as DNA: TGTGCCAGCAGTTACTCCTTCGAACTAGCGGGATACAATGAGCAGTTCTTC. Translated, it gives CASSYSFELAGYNEQFF.

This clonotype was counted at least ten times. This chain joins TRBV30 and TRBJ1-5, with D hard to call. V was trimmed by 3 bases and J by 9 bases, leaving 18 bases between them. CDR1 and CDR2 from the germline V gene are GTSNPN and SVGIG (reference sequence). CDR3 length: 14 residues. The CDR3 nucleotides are TGTGCCTGGAGCCTCCGGGAGGTGTTCGGGCCCCAGCATTTT. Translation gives CAWSLREVFGPQHF.

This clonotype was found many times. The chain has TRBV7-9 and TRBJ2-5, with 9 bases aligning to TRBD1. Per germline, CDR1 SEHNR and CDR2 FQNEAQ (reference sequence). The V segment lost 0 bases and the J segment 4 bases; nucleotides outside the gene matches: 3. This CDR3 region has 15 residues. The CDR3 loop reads CASSLAYRGLETQYF. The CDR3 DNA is TGTGCCAGCAGCTTAGCATACAGGGGGCTAGAGACCCAGTACTTC.

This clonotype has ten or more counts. CDR3 protein: CASSYSRGGKDTEAFF. The CDR3 region has the DNA TGTGCCAGCAGTTACTCGAGAGGGGGGAAGGACACTGAAGCTTTCTTT. The chain is built from TRBV6-2 or TRBV6-3 and TRBJ1-1; TRBD1 might be the D (6 bases). The CDR3 is 16 residues long. Germline CDR1 reads MNHEY; CDR2 reads SVGEGT. Trimming took 0 bases from V and 3 from J, leaving 14 bases between them.

The CDR3 is CSATTGATNEKLFF. The DNA for the CDR3 is TGCAGTGCAACCACAGGGGCAACTAATGAAAAACTGTTTTTT. The rearrangement joins TRBV20-1 to TRBJ1-4, with TRBD1 matching over 7 bases. Germline assignment: CDR1 DFQATT and CDR2 SNEGSKA (reference sequence). This CDR3 spans 14 amino acids. V shed 6 bases, J shed 0 bases, and the junction held 4 bases outside the gene matches.

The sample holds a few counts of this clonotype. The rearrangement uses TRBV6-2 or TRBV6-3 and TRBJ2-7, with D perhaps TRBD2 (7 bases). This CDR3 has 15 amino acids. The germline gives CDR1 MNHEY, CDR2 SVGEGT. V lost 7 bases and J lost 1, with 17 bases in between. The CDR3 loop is CASTPGGGASYEQYF. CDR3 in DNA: TGTGCCAGCACTCCCGGTGGGGGGGCGTCCTACGAGCAGTACTTC.

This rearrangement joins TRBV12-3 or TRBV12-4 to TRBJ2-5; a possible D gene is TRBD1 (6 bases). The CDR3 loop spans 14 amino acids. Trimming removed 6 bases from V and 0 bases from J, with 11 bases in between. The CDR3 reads CASRLTGYQETQYF. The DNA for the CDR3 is TGTGCCAGCAGGTTAACAGGGTACCAAGAGACCCAGTACTTC.

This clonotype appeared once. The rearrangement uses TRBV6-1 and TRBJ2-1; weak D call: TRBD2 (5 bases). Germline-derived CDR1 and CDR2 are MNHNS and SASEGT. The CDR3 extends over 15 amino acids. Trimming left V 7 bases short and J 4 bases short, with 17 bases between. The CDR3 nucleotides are TGTGCCAGCACCACCGGGATAGACCCGTACAATGAGCAGTTCTTC. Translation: CASTTGIDPYNEQFF.